The source of this TCR beta chain is a study of technical replicates of blood from a handful of donors. Here immunoSEQ multiplex PCR was the method, and the copy in TCRdb shows in-frame clones only, minus some. The profile covers about 58,000 clones, with roughly 91% appearing a single time and 3% to 4% taken by the ten largest. Material: PBMCs. The receptor was isolated from a human donor in good health. Some clones in this sample may be carry-over from other donors' samples.

The CDR3 region is CASGSLTSGDEQYF. The CDR3 nucleotides are TGTGCTAGTGGTTCGTTGACTAGCGGGGACGAGCAGTACTTC. This chain uses TRBV12-5 with TRBJ2-7; 11 bases are shared with TRBD2. The junction had 4 bases not matched to a gene; V was cut back by 4 bases and J by 5 bases. There are 14 residues in the CDR3. Germline CDR1 and CDR2: LGHNT and FRNRAP.